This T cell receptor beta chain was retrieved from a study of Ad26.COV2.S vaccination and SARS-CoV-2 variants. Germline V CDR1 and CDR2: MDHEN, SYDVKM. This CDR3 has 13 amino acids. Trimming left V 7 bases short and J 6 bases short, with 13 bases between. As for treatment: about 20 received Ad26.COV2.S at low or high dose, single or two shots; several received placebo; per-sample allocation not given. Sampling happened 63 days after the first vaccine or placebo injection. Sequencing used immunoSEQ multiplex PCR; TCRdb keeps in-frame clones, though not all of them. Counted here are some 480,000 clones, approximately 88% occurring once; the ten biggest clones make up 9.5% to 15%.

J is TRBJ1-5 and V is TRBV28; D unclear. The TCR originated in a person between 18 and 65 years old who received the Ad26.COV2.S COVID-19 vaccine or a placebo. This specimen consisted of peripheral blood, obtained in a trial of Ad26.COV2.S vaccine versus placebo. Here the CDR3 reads CASTLNIGQPQHF. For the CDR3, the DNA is TGTGCCAGCACCTTGAATATTGGTCAGCCCCAGCATTTT.